A selection of T cell receptor beta chains follows, all from one sample in a study of PD-1 blockade in classical Hodgkin lymphoma. TCRdb keeps only in-frame clones here, not all; method: immunoSEQ multiplex PCR. The table lists approximately 60,000 clones, about 87% of them singletons, with under 15% in the top ten. The sequencing used peripheral blood mononuclear cells (PBMCs), collected at baseline. The receptor set was obtained from a human donor with classical Hodgkin lymphoma. CDR3s include the opening cysteine and the closing phenylalanine or tryptophan. The D gene is left open where the match is weak. Size tells how often a clone was seen (once, few, many) or the class of an expanded clone, and some rows leave it out.

J gene,V gene,D gene,clone size,CDR3 protein,CDR3 DNA
TRBJ1-3,TRBV5-4,.,.,CASSLAGTRSGNTIYF,TGTGCCAGCAGCTTGGCCGGGACAAGATCTGGAAACACCATATATTTT
TRBJ2-3,TRBV6-1,TRBD2,once,CASSLSGGADTQYF,TGTGCCAGCAGCCTTAGCGGGGGGGCAGATACGCAGTATTTT
TRBJ1-2,TRBV2,TRBD1,once,CASSEFRLRGPSKGYTF,TGTGCCAGCAGTGAGTTTCGGTTAAGGGGGCCCTCGAAGGGCTACACCTTC
TRBJ2-7,TRBV19,TRBD1,.,CASAGTGTSYEQYF,TGTGCCAGCGCCGGGACAGGGACTTCCTACGAGCAGTACTTC
TRBJ1-2,TRBV18,.,.,CASSPATGQTYGYTF,TGTGCCAGCTCACCTGCAACAGGGCAGACCTATGGCTACACCTTC
TRBJ1-2,TRBV12-5,TRBD1,.,CASGLVLDRSTYGYTF,TGTGCTAGTGGTTTGGTACTGGACAGGAGTACTTATGGCTACACCTTC
TRBJ2-7,TRBV7-2,TRBD2,.,CASSSGTSGGREQYF,TGTGCCAGCAGCTCTGGGACTAGCGGGGGCCGCGAGCAGTACTTC
TRBJ1-4,TRBV7-7,TRBD1,.,CASSPGTGFEKLFF,TGTGCCAGCAGCCCCGGGACAGGGTTCGAAAAACTGTTTTTT
TRBJ2-1,TRBV25-1,.,.,CASSMRGYNEQFF,TGTGCCAGCAGTATGCGGGGCTACAATGAGCAGTTCTTC
TRBJ2-1,TRBV7-6,.,.,CASSADSSSYNEQFF,TGTGCCAGCAGCGCAGATTCAAGCTCCTACAATGAGCAGTTCTTC
TRBJ2-5,TRBV18,TRBD2,.,CASSPVTSGGQFQETQYF,TGTGCCAGCTCACCAGTTACTAGCGGGGGCCAGTTCCAAGAGACCCAGTACTTC
TRBJ2-7,TRBV10-3,.,medium-sized,CATEGEDEQYF,TGTGCTACAGAGGGGGAGGACGAGCAGTACTTC
TRBJ2-3,TRBV5-5,TRBD2,.,CASSLLASGETDTQYF,TGTGCCAGCAGCTTGTTGGCTAGCGGGGAGACAGATACGCAGTATTTT
TRBJ1-1,TRBV19,.,.,CASSSLGTRAFF,TGTGCCAGTAGTTCCCTCGGGACAAGGGCTTTCTTT
TRBJ1-5,TRBV7-8,.,few,CASSLEPGQPQHF,TGTGCCAGCAGCTTAGAGCCCGGTCAGCCCCAGCATTTT
TRBJ2-1,TRBV18,TRBD2,.,CASSPIQRGYYNEQFF,TGTGCCAGCTCACCGATTCAGCGGGGCTACTACAATGAGCAGTTCTTC
TRBJ1-5,TRBV6-1,.,.,CASSDVGTNQPQHF,TGTGCCAGCAGTGACGTGGGGACTAATCAGCCCCAGCATTTT
TRBJ2-5,TRBV2,.,few,CASSPDRNQETQYF,TGTGCCAGCAGTCCTGACAGGAACCAAGAGACCCAGTACTTC
TRBJ2-7,TRBV28,.,.,CASGGAGRSYEQYF,TGTGCCAGCGGTGGGGCAGGGCGCTCCTACGAGCAGTACTTC
TRBJ2-5,TRBV9,TRBD2,once,CASSVRTSGETQYF,TGTGCCAGCAGCGTACGGACTAGTGGGGAGACCCAGTACTTC
TRBJ1-1,TRBV19,.,.,CASRAGTTEAFF,TGTGCCAGTAGGGCGGGGACCACTGAAGCTTTCTTT
TRBJ1-1,TRBV28,TRBD1,.,CASSLYDREGNTEAFF,TGTGCCAGCAGTTTATACGACAGGGAGGGGAACACTGAAGCTTTCTTT
TRBJ2-3,TRBV7-8,.,once,CASSLGRQGTDTQYF,TGTGCCAGCAGCTTAGGAAGGCAGGGAACAGATACGCAGTATTTT
TRBJ2-6,TRBV6-7,.,.,CASSRWWRLQSRANVLTF,TGTGCCAGCAGTCGATGGTGGCGTTTACAAAGTCGGGCCAACGTCCTGACTTTC
TRBJ2-5,TRBV30,TRBD2,.,CARNSGGARETQYF,TGTGCCAGAAATAGCGGGGGGGCTCGAGAGACCCAGTACTTC
TRBJ1-2,TRBV11-2,TRBD1,many,CASSLGTGAGYTF,TGTGCCAGCAGCTTGGGGACAGGGGCTGGCTACACCTTC
TRBJ1-4,TRBV19,.,.,CASSPTGRSNEKLFF,TGTGCCAGTAGTCCTACTGGACGGTCTAATGAAAAACTGTTTTTT
TRBJ2-2,TRBV25-1,TRBD1,few,CASSDSRTGGFGELFF,TGTGCCAGCAGTGACTCCCGGACAGGCGGATTCGGGGAGCTGTTTTTT
TRBJ2-1,TRBV5-8,.,.,CASSLDNGLPFF,TGTGCCAGCAGCTTGGACAATGGACTCCCGTTCTTC
TRBJ2-3,TRBV9,.,.,CASSDTRQGGFTDTQYF,TGTGCCAGCAGCGATACGCGCCAAGGTGGGTTCACAGATACGCAGTATTTT
TRBJ2-7,TRBV27,TRBD1,.,CASMGQGYEQYF,TGTGCCAGCATGGGACAGGGCTACGAGCAGTACTTC
TRBJ1-3,TRBV30,.,.,CAWSVPDGYSGNTIYF,TGTGCCTGGAGTGTACCCGACGGCTACTCTGGAAACACCATATATTTT
TRBJ1-2,TRBV9,.,.,CASSPRQTPYGYTF,TGTGCCAGCAGCCCGCGACAGACACCTTATGGCTACACCTTC
TRBJ2-1,TRBV30,.,.,CAWSVGAYNEQFF,TGTGCCTGGAGTGTGGGGGCCTACAATGAGCAGTTCTTC
TRBJ1-5,TRBV9,.,.,CASSVGGSNQPQHF,TGTGCCAGCAGCGTAGGTGGAAGCAATCAGCCCCAGCATTTT
TRBJ1-5,TRBV7-6,TRBD1,few,CASSPTGTGSNQPQHF,TGTGCCAGCAGCCCAACCGGGACAGGGAGCAATCAGCCCCAGCATTTT
TRBJ2-3,TRBV10-1,.,.,CASSGSRGTDTQYF,TGCGCCAGCAGTGGTAGCAGGGGCACAGATACGCAGTATTTT
TRBJ1-1,TRBV9,.,.,CASSMGHLNTEAFF,TGTGCCAGCAGCATGGGACACCTGAACACTGAAGCTTTCTTT
TRBJ1-2,TRBV14,.,.,CASSQARAGGYTF,TGTGCCAGCAGCCAAGCAAGGGCGGGTGGCTACACCTTC
TRBJ1-2,TRBV19,TRBD1,.,CASTNPGGPMGYTF,TGTGCCAGTACCAATCCAGGGGGCCCTATGGGCTACACCTTC
TRBJ2-3,TRBV19,TRBD2,.,CASSIQAGGPADTQYF,TGTGCCAGTAGTATTCAAGCGGGGGGGCCAGCAGATACGCAGTATTTT
TRBJ2-7,TRBV19,.,.,CASRGEVDEQYF,TGTGCCAGTAGGGGGGAAGTGGACGAGCAGTACTTC
TRBJ1-1,TRBV28,.,.,CASSGQDSVSFF,TGTGCCAGCAGTGGGCAGGACAGCGTTAGTTTCTTT
TRBJ2-5,TRBV7-2,TRBD1,.,CASSRDREETQYF,TGTGCCAGCAGCAGGGACAGGGAAGAGACCCAGTACTTC
TRBJ1-5,TRBV7-8,.,once,CASSAGRVSNQPQHF,TGTGCCAGCAGCGCGGGACGGGTTAGCAATCAGCCCCAGCATTTT
TRBJ2-5,TRBV9,.,.,CASRGDVGTQYF,TGTGCCAGCAGGGGTGATGTCGGGACCCAGTACTTC
TRBJ1-6,TRBV5-3,.,once,CASSLESGEASPLHF,TGTGCCAGCAGCTTGGAGTCAGGGGAAGCATCACCCCTCCACTTT
TRBJ2-3,TRBV7-2,.,.,CASSRGHSTDTQYF,TGTGCCAGCAGCCGGGGACACAGCACAGATACGCAGTATTTT
TRBJ2-5,TRBV28,.,.,CASSFSGAGVGETQYF,TGTGCCAGCAGTTTTTCGGGTGCAGGGGTAGGTGAGACCCAGTACTTC
TRBJ2-1,TRBV7-3,.,.,CASSSGRFPDEQFF,TGTGCCAGCAGCTCAGGAAGGTTCCCGGATGAGCAGTTCTTC